These 21 T cell receptor beta chains were sequenced from one sample in a study of cytomegalovirus exposure and HLA in healthy donors. Both 60 Vbeta primers and 13 Jbeta primers went into the PCR. Repertoires were generated with immunoSEQ multiplex PCR, while TCRdb's copy carries only in-frame clones and drops some. The table includes some 140,000 clones, 70% to 80% detected once. Sequencing was performed on PBMCs. All receptors derive from a female donor in good health and CMV-seronegative.

This clone was seen at least ten times. The J gene is TRBJ1-1, the V gene TRBV29-1; TRBD1 is a possible D gene (6 bases). Per germline, CDR1 SQVTM and CDR2 ANQGSEA. Trimming stripped 3 bases from V and 4 bases from J, with 12 bases between. CDR3 length: 13 amino acids. CDR3 DNA: TGCAGCGTTGAGGGGGGGCTGGGCACTGAAGCTTTCTTT. Translating gives CSVEGGLGTEAFF.

This clone was seen only a few times. This chain joins TRBV25-1 and TRBJ1-4; D unresolved. Germline CDR1 is MGHDK and CDR2 is SYGVNS. Deletions cut 2 bases from V and 7 bases from J, with 11 bases between. The CDR3 extends over 14 amino acids. In nucleotides, the CDR3 is TGTGCCAGCAGTGAAATGGGGAGTGGTGAAAAACTGTTTTTT. Encoded protein: CASSEMGSGEKLFF.

The chain links TRBV6-6 to TRBJ2-7; TRBD1 might be the D (6 bases). The CDR3 spans 13 residues. Trimming stripped 5 bases from V and 2 bases from J, with 10 bases between. From germline, CDR1 is MNHNY and CDR2 SVGAGI (reference sequence). In DNA, the CDR3 is TGTGCCAGCAGTCCCGGGGACACCTACGAGCAGTACTTC. It yields the protein CASSPGDTYEQYF.

CDR3 sequence (DNA): TGCGCCAGCAGATCGACAGGGGATTCAGATACGCAGTATTTT. Its translation: CASRSTGDSDTQYF. The chain carries TRBV5-1 and TRBJ2-3; 8 bases are shared with TRBD1. The J segment lost 4 bases and the V segment lost 5 bases, leaving 6 bases of the junction unmatched. The germline V gene has CDR1 SGHRS and CDR2 YFSETQ. The CDR3 consists of 14 residues.

CDR3 nucleotides: TGTGCCACTGGAAGCGGGGGGGTTAACACCGGGGAGCTGTTTTTT. This gives the protein CATGSGGVNTGELFF. The V gene is TRBV5-4, the J gene TRBJ2-2, with TRBD2 matching over 10 bases. The CDR3 is made up of 15 amino acids. Germline V lookup: CDR1 SGHNT, CDR2 YYREEE (reference sequence). V lost 9 bases, J lost 2 bases, and 7 bases stayed unmatched.

Only a few counts were recorded for this clone. V and J are TRBV12-5 and TRBJ2-6; TRBD1 matches 9 bases. Trimming cost V 6 bases and J 2 bases; bases outside gene matches: 5. The CDR3 has 16 residues. The V gene's germline CDR1 is LGHNT and CDR2 FRNRAP. CDR3 sequence: CASGPDRGTGANVLTF. DNA of the CDR3: TGTGCTAGTGGCCCCGACAGGGGGACTGGGGCCAACGTCCTGACTTTC.

This chain uses TRBV19 with TRBJ1-1, with a possible D match to TRBD1 (6 bases). The CDR3 spans 13 residues. Germline V gives CDR1 LNHDA, CDR2 SQIVND (reference sequence). V lost 5 bases, J lost 3 bases, and 10 bases lay in between. CDR3 in DNA: TGTGCCAGTAGTCTCGGACAGTACACTGAAGCTTTCTTT. It codes for CASSLGQYTEAFF.

The chain uses TRBV5-1 and TRBJ2-2; 9 nucleotides line up with TRBD1. CDR1 SGHRS and CDR2 YFSETQ come from the germline V gene. The CDR3 totals 16 residues. V lost 2 bases, J lost 5 bases, and 7 bases stayed unmatched. CDR3 amino acids: CASSFGRQGGTGELFF. The DNA for the CDR3 is TGCGCCAGCAGCTTTGGGAGACAGGGGGGAACCGGGGAGCTGTTTTTT.

In this sample, this clone turned up a few times. The chain links TRBV2 to TRBJ1-1, with a weak D call TRBD1 (5 bases). With 10 bases removed from V and 1 base from J, the gap between germline ends came to 16 bases. This CDR3 is built from 14 residues. Germline values: CDR1 SNHLY, CDR2 FYNNEI. This CDR3 is CATHRGGQNTEAFF. The CDR3 nucleotides are TGTGCCACCCATAGAGGCGGACAGAACACTGAAGCTTTCTTT. The full variable domain, rest sourced from reference TRBV2 and TRBJ1-1, is EPEVTQTPSHQVTQMGQEVILRCVPISNHLYFYWYRQILGQKVEFLVSFYNNEISEKSEIFDDQFSVERPDGSNFTLKIRSTKLEDSAMYFCATHRGGQNTEAFFGQGTRLTVV.

This clone came up a few times. The chain links TRBV5-1 to TRBJ1-2; 7 bases align to TRBD1. Germline V CDR1 and CDR2: SGHRS, YFSETQ. CDR3 length: 14 residues. J lost 4 bases, V lost 0 bases, and 3 bases had no gene match. The CDR3 nucleotides are TGCGCCAGCAGCTTGGGACAGGGAACCTATGGCTACACCTTC. Amino acids: CASSLGQGTYGYTF. The whole variable domain, filled in from reference TRBV5-1 and TRBJ1-2, reads KAGVTQTPRYLIKTRGQQVTLSCSPISGHRSVSWYQQTPGQGLQFLFEYFSETQRNKGNFPGRFSGRQFSNSRSEMNVSTLELGDSALYLCASSLGQGTYGYTFGSGTRLTVV.

The chain carries TRBV30 and TRBJ1-1; D possibly corresponds to TRBD1 (6 bases). Between the trimmed V and J ends, which lost 3 bases and 3 bases, there was a span of 14 bases. The CDR3 is made up of 14 amino acids. Per the germline V gene, CDR1 is GTSNPN and CDR2 is SVGIG (reference sequence). The DNA for the CDR3 is TGTGCCTGGAGGGTGGGGGCTGAGGACACTGAAGCTTTCTTT. This encodes CAWRVGAEDTEAFF.

This rearrangement joins TRBV5-4 to TRBJ2-3; 7 positions match TRBD1. The CDR3 is 16 amino acids. Losses at the gene ends were 4 bases for V and 10 bases for J; bases not matched to a gene: 18. In germline, CDR1 is SGHNT, CDR2 YYREEE (reference sequence). The chain's CDR3 is CASSPLGPGQLQPQYF. DNA for the CDR3: TGTGCCAGCAGCCCTCTCGGTCCGGGACAGCTCCAGCCGCAGTATTTT.

This clone was detected only a few times. The gene calls are TRBV7-9 and TRBJ1-4; the match to TRBD1 covers 7 bases. The CDR3 is made up of 16 amino acids. Germline assignment: CDR1 SEHNR and CDR2 FQNEAQ (reference sequence). V was pared by 5 bases and J by 3 bases, with 9 bases of the junction left unmatched. Here the CDR3 DNA reads TGTGCCAGCAGCCCCGGGACAGATGGGGCTAATGAAAAACTGTTTTTT. Amino acids: CASSPGTDGANEKLFF.

The rearrangement links TRBV7-2 to TRBJ1-1; 7 nucleotides align to TRBD1. V shed 5 bases and J 1 base; nucleotides not matched to a gene: 4. The germline V gene has CDR1 SGHTA and CDR2 FQGNSA. CDR3 length: 14 residues. CDR3: CASSLGQRNTEAFF. Written as DNA, the CDR3 is TGTGCCAGCAGCCTGGGACAGAGGAACACTGAAGCTTTCTTT.

This clone was seen more than once but under ten times. The CDR3 nucleotides read TGTGCCAGCAGCTCGGGACAGGTGCAGTATTTT. This gives the protein CASSSGQVQYF. This sequence joins TRBV7-2 and TRBJ2-3, with 8 bases matching TRBD1. The length of the CDR3 is 11 residues. V lost 4 bases to trimming and J lost 11 bases; unmatched junction nucleotides: 2. Germline values: CDR1 SGHTA, CDR2 FQGNSA.

V usage is TRBV28 and J usage is TRBJ2-5; 7 bases match TRBD2. Germline trimming cut 6 bases from V and 5 bases from J; bases unmatched to any gene: 9. Germline V gene lookup returns CDR1 MDHEN and CDR2 SYDVKM. The CDR3 has 14 residues. CDR3 bases: TGTGCCAGCAGGTGGGGGGGGGATGATGAGACCCAGTACTTC. It codes for CASRWGGDDETQYF.

V usage is TRBV2 and J usage is TRBJ1-1; possible D gene TRBD1, 5 bases. The germline CDR1 and CDR2 sequences are SNHLY and FYNNEI. The V end was cut by 6 bases, the J end by 1 base, with 9 bases between. The CDR3 length is 13 residues. The CDR3 region has the DNA TGTGCCAGCAGCAACAGGCCGAACACTGAAGCTTTCTTT. Translated, it gives CASSNRPNTEAFF.

CDR3 sequence reads: CASSLEAVTSTDTQYF. The CDR3 nucleotides are TGTGCCAGCAGCTTAGAAGCCGTGACTAGCACAGATACGCAGTATTTT. The rearrangement joins TRBV13 to TRBJ2-3, with D hard to call. The CDR3 runs to 16 residues. Germline-derived CDR1 and CDR2 are PRHDT and FYEKMQ (reference sequence). V was shortened by 1 base and J by 0 bases, with 11 bases between the two germline ends.

The chain employs TRBV7-2 and TRBJ1-5; 9 bases fit TRBD1. J lost 6 bases, V lost 4 bases, and 7 bases had no gene match. The CDR3 is 15 residues long. Germline CDR1 SGHTA, CDR2 FQGNSA. The CDR3 is CASSSKSQGAQPQHF. The CDR3 nucleotides read TGTGCCAGCAGCTCTAAGTCACAGGGGGCTCAGCCCCAGCATTTT. Full variable domain (remainder filled in from reference TRBV7-2 and TRBJ1-5): GAGVSQSPSNKVTEKGKDVELRCDPISGHTALYWYRQSLGQGLEFLIYFQGNSAPDKSGLPSDRFSAERTGGSVSTLTIQRTQQEDSAVYLCASSSKSQGAQPQHFGDGTRLSIL.

The rearrangement uses TRBV2 and TRBJ1-3; D gene unclear. The V gene lost 6 bases and the J gene lost 4 bases, with 10 bases spanning the gap. There are 13 residues in the CDR3. Germline values: CDR1 SNHLY, CDR2 FYNNEI. The CDR3 protein is CASREGRGNTIYF. The CDR3 DNA reads as TGTGCCAGCAGGGAGGGCAGGGGAAACACCATATATTTT.

The chain combines TRBV7-9 with TRBJ2-7, with TRBD2 identical over 11 bases. CDR1 and CDR2 (germline): SEHNR, FQNEAQ (reference sequence). The CDR3 is 15 residues long. Unmatched junction bases numbered 5, after V lost 2 bases and J lost 5 bases. The CDR3 DNA sequence: TGTGCCAGCAGCTTAATACTAGCGGGAGTTCACGAGCAGTACTTC. Protein: CASSLILAGVHEQYF. Supplemented by reference TRBV7-9 and TRBJ2-7, the full variable domain reads DTGVSQNPRHKITKRGQNVTFRCDPISEHNRLYWYRQTLGQGPEFLTYFQNEAQLEKSRLLSDRFSAERPKGSFSTLEIQRTEQGDSAMYLCASSLILAGVHEQYFGPGTRLTVT.